This T cell receptor beta chain came from a study of CD8 T cells in ankylosing spondylitis. The study, taken as a whole, reports: A TCR beta motif made of fewer than ten highly homologous variants seemed typical of ankylosing spondylitis blood.

The CDR3 extends over 20 amino acids. The V and J ends lost 1 base and 0 bases respectively, with 19 bases between them. Germline V gene data show CDR1 as LGHNA and CDR2 as YNFKEQ. About this clonotype: The antigen is unknown.

Using its own MiXCR run on the 5' RACE reads, TCRdb lists one record per CDR3 protein. The sample has approximately 540,000 distinct CDR3 sequences; roughly an eighth are singletons. This TCR was sampled from a male donor with ankylosing spondylitis. What was sequenced was blood, either unsorted or a sorted T cell fraction (not recorded which). This sequence joins TRBV4-2 and TRBJ2-6, with D possibly being TRBD2 (5 bases). The CDR3 loop is CASSQAPRPGMSSGANVLTF. The CDR3 DNA sequence: TGTGCCAGCAGCCAAGCCCCGCGTCCGGGGATGAGCTCTGGGGCCAACGTCCTGACTTTC.